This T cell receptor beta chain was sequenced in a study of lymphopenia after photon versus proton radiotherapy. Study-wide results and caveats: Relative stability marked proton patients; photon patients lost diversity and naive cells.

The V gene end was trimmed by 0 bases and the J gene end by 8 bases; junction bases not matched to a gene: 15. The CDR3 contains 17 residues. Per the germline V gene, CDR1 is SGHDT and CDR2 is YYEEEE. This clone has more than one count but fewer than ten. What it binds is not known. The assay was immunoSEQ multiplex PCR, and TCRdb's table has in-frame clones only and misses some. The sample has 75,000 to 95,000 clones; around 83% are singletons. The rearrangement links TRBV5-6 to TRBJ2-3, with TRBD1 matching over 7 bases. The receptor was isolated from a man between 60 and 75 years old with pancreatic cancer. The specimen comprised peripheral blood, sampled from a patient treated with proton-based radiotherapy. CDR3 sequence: CASSLASAARGQGTQYF. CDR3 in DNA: TGTGCCAGCAGCTTGGCCTCTGCGGCAAGGGGGCAGGGTACGCAGTATTTT.